Following are 6 T cell receptor beta chains from one sample sequenced in a study of T cell responses to AZD1222 COVID-19 vaccine. Generated by immunoSEQ multiplex PCR, the TCRdb table keeps only in-frame clones and is missing some. The sample has about 110,000 clones, around 90% seen once. The starting material was peripheral blood, obtained on day 0 of AZD1222 vaccination. These receptors originate from an adult in good health.

The rearrangement uses TRBV3-1 (or the pseudogene TRBV3-2) and TRBJ2-1, with D unresolved. Germline V gene data show CDR1 as LGHDT and CDR2 as YNNKEL (reference sequence). The CDR3 spans 13 residues. The V end was cut by 0 bases, the J end by 3 bases, with 3 bases between. The CDR3 nucleotides are TGTGCCAGCAGCCAAGAGTTCTACAATGAGCAGTTCTTC. Translated, it gives CASSQEFYNEQFF.

This clone was counted once. This chain uses TRBV30 with TRBJ1-2, with 7 bases that match TRBD1. The CDR3 is made up of 14 amino acids. V gave up 1 base and J gave up 2 bases; unmatched junction bases: 4. Germline V gene lookup returns CDR1 GTSNPN and CDR2 SVGIG (reference sequence). The CDR3 loop is CAWSGGQSNYGYTF. The CDR3 coding sequence is TGTGCCTGGAGTGGGGGACAGTCCAACTATGGCTACACCTTC.

J is TRBJ1-1 and V is TRBV5-1, with TRBD1 identical over 8 bases. This CDR3 is built from 14 residues. The germline V gene has CDR1 SGHRS and CDR2 YFSETQ. V was clipped by 4 bases and J by 2 bases; unmatched bases: 4. As DNA, the CDR3 is TGCGCCAGCAGCAAGGGACAGGCAAACACTGAAGCTTTCTTT. Protein: CASSKGQANTEAFF.

This chain uses TRBV7-3 with TRBJ2-1; possible D gene TRBD2, 6 bases. The CDR3 contains 15 residues. Germline CDR1 SGHTA, CDR2 FQGTGA. V was trimmed by 3 bases and J by 0 bases, leaving 9 bases between them. This CDR3 is CASSFYGSSYNEQFF. The DNA for the CDR3 is TGTGCCAGCAGCTTTTACGGGAGCTCCTACAATGAGCAGTTCTTC.

The chain uses TRBV2 and TRBJ2-3, with D possibly matching TRBD1 (6 bases). Trimming pared 0 bases from V and 2 bases from J, leaving 12 bases between. The CDR3 sequence is 16 residues long. Germline values: CDR1 SNHLY, CDR2 FYNNEI. The CDR3 loop reads CASSEAGGSLTDTQYF. The CDR3 DNA reads TGTGCCAGCAGTGAAGCAGGGGGATCCCTCACAGATACGCAGTATTTT.

The chain couples TRBV24-1 to TRBJ2-3, with 10 nucleotides matching TRBD1. In germline, CDR1 is KGHDR, CDR2 SFDVKD. Trimming took 0 bases from V and 4 from J; bases not matched to a gene: 9. There are 18 residues in the CDR3. CDR3 coding DNA: TGTGCCACCAGTGATTTGGTCCCGACAGGGGGCGATTCAGATACGCAGTATTTT. Translation gives CATSDLVPTGGDSDTQYF.